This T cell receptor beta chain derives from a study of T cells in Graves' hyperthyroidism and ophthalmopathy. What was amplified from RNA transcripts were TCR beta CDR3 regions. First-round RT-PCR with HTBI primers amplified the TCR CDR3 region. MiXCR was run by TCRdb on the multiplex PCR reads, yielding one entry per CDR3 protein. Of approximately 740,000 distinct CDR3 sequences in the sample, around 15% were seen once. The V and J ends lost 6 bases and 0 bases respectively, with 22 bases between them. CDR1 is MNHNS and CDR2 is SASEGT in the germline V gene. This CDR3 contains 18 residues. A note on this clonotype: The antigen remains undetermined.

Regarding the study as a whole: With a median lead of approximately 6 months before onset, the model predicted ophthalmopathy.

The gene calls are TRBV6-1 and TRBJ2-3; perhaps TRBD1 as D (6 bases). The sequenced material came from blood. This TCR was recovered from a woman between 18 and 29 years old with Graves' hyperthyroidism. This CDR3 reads CASSRQAISLTSTDTQYF. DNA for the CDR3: TGTGCCAGCAGCAGACAGGCCATCTCCCTTACTAGCACAGATACGCAGTATTTT.